One sample yielded the 28 T cell receptor beta chains listed below, sequenced in a study of T cell responses to AZD1222 COVID-19 vaccine. Assay used: immunoSEQ multiplex PCR; TCRdb lists only in-frame clones, some missing. The table records fewer than 150,000 clones, approximately 88% of them present only once. The sample in question was peripheral blood, obtained 28 days after the second AZD1222 dose. These TCRs come from an adult who received the AZD1222 COVID-19 vaccine.

V gene TRBV19 combines with J gene TRBJ2-1; 10 bases line up with TRBD2. The germline V gene has CDR1 LNHDA and CDR2 SQIVND (reference sequence). The CDR3 covers 16 residues. CDR3: CASHSGGSSSYNEQFF. The CDR3 DNA is TGTGCTTCTCATAGCGGGGGGTCTAGCTCCTACAATGAGCAGTTCTTC.

The J gene is TRBJ2-1, the V gene TRBV4-1, with 9 bases identical to TRBD1. CDR1 is MGHRA and CDR2 is YSYEKL in the germline V gene. V lost 0 bases to trimming and J lost 5 bases; unmatched junction nucleotides: 14. The length of the CDR3 is 19 residues. The CDR3 sequence is CASSQETGQGFTPHNEQFF. DNA of the CDR3: TGCGCCAGCAGCCAAGAAACGGGACAGGGATTTACGCCCCACAATGAGCAGTTCTTC.

V is TRBV28 and J is TRBJ1-6; 8 bases line up with TRBD1. Germline V gene sequence: CDR1 MDHEN, CDR2 SYDVKM. V gave up 2 bases and J gave up 7 bases; unmatched junction bases: 1. CDR3 length: 14 residues. The DNA for the CDR3 is TGTGCCAGCAGTTTAACAGGGGGGAATTCACCCCTCCACTTT. This gives the protein CASSLTGGNSPLHF. Complete variable domain (other parts from reference TRBV28 and TRBJ1-6): DVKVTQSSRYLVKRTGEKVFLECVQDMDHENMFWYRQDPGLGLRLIYFSYDVKMKEKGDIPEGYSVSREKKERFSLILESASTNQTSMYLCASSLTGGNSPLHFGNGTRLTVT.

V usage is TRBV10-1 and J usage is TRBJ2-3; unclear D gene. With 3 bases removed from V and 2 bases from J, the gap between germline ends came to 9 bases. The CDR3 contains 14 residues. The germline V gene has CDR1 WNHNN and CDR2 SYGVQD (reference sequence). Here the CDR3 DNA reads TGCGCCAGCAGTGAAATCAGGATCACAGATACGCAGTATTTT. Translated, it gives CASSEIRITDTQYF.

This chain joins TRBV27 and TRBJ2-7; 7 nucleotides match TRBD1. The germline gives CDR1 MNHEY, CDR2 SMNVEV (reference sequence). This CDR3 region has 14 residues. J was trimmed by 3 bases and V by 6 bases; bases with no gene match: 8. The DNA of the CDR3 is TGTGCCAGCAGAACCTCGACAGGGTTCTACGAGCAGTACTTC. It is translated as CASRTSTGFYEQYF.

The V and J genes are TRBV9 and TRBJ2-7; 8 bases agree with TRBD1. The ends lost 0 bases at V and 5 bases at J; junction bases unmatched: 4. The CDR3 length is 14 residues. Germline-derived CDR1 and CDR2 are SGDLS and YYNGEE. CDR3 in amino acids: CASSVDTGGNEQYF. The CDR3, as DNA: TGTGCCAGCAGCGTAGATACAGGGGGTAACGAGCAGTACTTC.

This chain links TRBV20-1 with TRBJ2-2, with 10 bases fitting TRBD2. V gave up 3 bases and J gave up 5 bases; unmatched junction bases: 3. This CDR3 contains 14 residues. Germline CDR1 is DFQATT and CDR2 is SNEGSKA (reference sequence). The CDR3 here is CSASPSGGTGELFF. CDR3 sequence (DNA): TGCAGTGCTAGTCCTAGCGGGGGAACCGGGGAGCTGTTTTTT.

The V and J genes are TRBV5-1 and TRBJ2-5; TRBD1 is a possible D gene (6 bases). Trimming cost V 4 bases and J 1 base, with 14 bases left between them. CDR3 length equals 15 residues. From germline, CDR1 is SGHRS and CDR2 YFSETQ. The chain's CDR3 is CASSQLQGFQETQYF. The CDR3, as DNA: TGCGCCAGCAGCCAGCTACAGGGCTTCCAAGAGACCCAGTACTTC. Variable domain in full (rest from reference TRBV5-1 and TRBJ2-5): KAGVTQTPRYLIKTRGQQVTLSCSPISGHRSVSWYQQTPGQGLQFLFEYFSETQRNKGNFPGRFSGRQFSNSRSEMNVSTLELGDSALYLCASSQLQGFQETQYFGPGTRLLVL.

V gene TRBV5-1 combines with J gene TRBJ2-5; 7 nucleotides agree with TRBD1. The J segment lost 5 bases and the V segment lost 0 bases, leaving 7 bases of the junction unmatched. Looked up from germline, CDR1 is SGHRS and CDR2 is YFSETQ. CDR3 length: 15 residues. The CDR3 DNA reads TGCGCCAGCAGCTTGGTGGGACAGCCCCGGGAGACCCAGTACTTC. It codes for CASSLVGQPRETQYF.

The V and J genes are TRBV9 and TRBJ2-7, with D perhaps matching TRBD2 (5 bases). Germline V gives CDR1 SGDLS, CDR2 YYNGEE. This CDR3 spans 13 amino acids. V lost 3 bases and J lost 4, with 11 bases in between. As DNA, the CDR3 is TGTGCCAGCAGCGAGCGACCGGGGTACGAGCAGTACTTC. Amino acid sequence: CASSERPGYEQYF.

This clone was seen a few times. The chain joins TRBV20-1 to TRBJ1-2, with D perhaps TRBD1 (6 bases). V shed 3 bases and J shed 2 bases, with 16 bases lying between them. Germline assignment: CDR1 DFQATT and CDR2 SNEGSKA (reference sequence). This CDR3 contains 15 residues. CDR3 DNA sequence: TGCAGTGCTAGTGCACAGGGTTACCCCAACTATGGCTACACCTTC. Protein: CSASAQGYPNYGYTF.

This clone was detected once. The chain recombines TRBV18 with TRBJ2-7; D is ambiguous. Trimming left V 0 bases short and J 4 bases short, with 7 bases between. The CDR3 extends over 13 amino acids. Germline-derived CDR1 and CDR2 are KGHSH and LQKENI. The CDR3 protein is CASSPPGDYEQYF. The DNA for the CDR3 is TGTGCCAGCTCACCACCAGGCGATTACGAGCAGTACTTC.

V gene TRBV6-5 combines with J gene TRBJ1-6; tentatively, D is TRBD1 (5 bases). The germline V gene encodes CDR1 MNHEY and CDR2 SVGAGI. Trimming removed 8 bases at V and 5 bases at J, with 13 bases between. The CDR3 is 14 amino acids. The CDR3 bases are TGTGCCAGCCGCCCCGGGACGAATAATTCACCCCTCCACTTT. Translating gives CASRPGTNNSPLHF.

The V call is TRBV18, the J call TRBJ2-7; D gene ambiguous. The CDR3 length is 13 residues. Per germline, CDR1 KGHSH and CDR2 LQKENI. Trimming removed 0 bases from V and 5 bases from J, with 8 bases in between. The CDR3 protein is CASSPPARNEQYF. For the CDR3, the DNA is TGTGCCAGCTCACCACCGGCAAGGAACGAGCAGTACTTC.

This chain joins TRBV4-1 and TRBJ1-1, with D unclear. V was trimmed by 2 bases and J by 1 base, leaving 11 bases between them. There are 15 residues in the CDR3. CDR1 is MGHRA and CDR2 is YSYEKL in the germline V gene. In DNA, the CDR3 is TGCGCCAGCAGCCAATCCGACCGTCGGAACACTGAAGCTTTCTTT. Its translation: CASSQSDRRNTEAFF.

The chain has TRBV28 and TRBJ2-7; TRBD1 aligns across 7 bases. V was clipped by 3 bases and J by 7 bases; unmatched bases: 9. Germline CDR1 MDHEN, CDR2 SYDVKM. CDR3 size: 14 residues. CDR3 residues: CASSLGDSISEQYF. The CDR3 coding sequence is TGTGCCAGCAGTTTGGGGGACAGTATTTCGGAGCAGTACTTC.

The chain carries TRBV19 and TRBJ2-1, with D possibly TRBD1 on 5 matching bases. With 1 base removed from V and 6 bases from J, the gap between germline ends came to 7 bases. The germline V gene has CDR1 LNHDA and CDR2 SQIVND (reference sequence). The CDR3 runs 13 residues. The CDR3 nucleotides are TGTGCCAGTAGTATAGGGCAGGGCAATGAGCAGTTCTTC. Protein product: CASSIGQGNEQFF.

This clone was seen a single time. V is TRBV13 and J is TRBJ2-1; 8 nucleotides line up with TRBD1. Germline CDR1 is PRHDT and CDR2 is FYEKMQ (reference sequence). J lost 8 bases, V lost 5 bases, and 8 bases had no gene match. The CDR3 covers 14 residues. CDR3 nucleotide sequence: TGTGCCAGCAGCCCACGGACAGGGACCGATGAGCAGTTCTTC. It yields the protein CASSPRTGTDEQFF. Drawing the rest from reference TRBV13 and TRBJ2-1, the complete variable domain is AAGVIQSPRHLIKEKRETATLKCYPIPRHDTVYWYQQGPGQDPQFLISFYEKMQSDKGSIPDRFSAQQFSDYHSELNMSSLELGDSALYFCASSPRTGTDEQFFGPGTRLTVL.

V is TRBV9 and J is TRBJ2-1; D is perhaps TRBD2 (6 bases). Per germline, CDR1 SGDLS and CDR2 YYNGEE. Trimming left V 3 bases short and J 7 bases short, with 8 bases between. This CDR3 comprises 12 residues. CDR3 residues: CASSARGNEQFF. CDR3 nucleotides: TGTGCCAGCAGCGCCCGGGGGAATGAGCAGTTCTTC. Full variable domain (missing parts from reference TRBV9 and TRBJ2-1): DSGVTQTPKHLITATGQRVTLRCSPRSGDLSVYWYQQSLDQGLQFLIQYYNGEERAKGNILERFSAQQFPDLHSELNLSSLELGDSALYFCASSARGNEQFFGPGTRLTVL.

This chain connects TRBV6-5 to TRBJ1-5; D call uncertain. Germline loops: CDR1 MNHEY, CDR2 SVGAGI. Trimming shortened V by 6 bases and J by 5 bases, and 11 bases separated the two germline ends. The CDR3 sequence is 13 residues long. CDR3 DNA: TGTGCCAGCAGAGCCAACAGTTATCAGCCCCAGCATTTT. Protein: CASRANSYQPQHF.

The V and J genes are TRBV15 and TRBJ1-2; 10 bases match TRBD1. V was pared by 3 bases and J by 3 bases, with 1 base of the junction left unmatched. This CDR3 region has 14 residues. The germline V gene encodes CDR1 LNHNV and CDR2 YYDKDF (reference sequence). The CDR3 here is CATSRTGGDYGYTF. Here the CDR3 DNA reads TGTGCCACCAGCAGGACAGGGGGCGACTATGGCTACACCTTC.

This chain links TRBV5-1 with TRBJ2-3; TRBD2 matches 14 bases. Germline V gene lookup returns CDR1 SGHRS and CDR2 YFSETQ. The CDR3 consists of 16 residues. J lost 1 base, V lost 3 bases, and 1 base had no gene match. The CDR3 DNA is TGCGCCAGCAGCTGGGGACTAGCGGGGGGCACAGATACGCAGTATTTT. It translates to CASSWGLAGGTDTQYF.

The J gene is TRBJ2-4, the V gene TRBV7-2; D might be TRBD2 (6 bases). V was trimmed by 5 bases and J by 8 bases, leaving 19 bases between them. This CDR3 is built from 15 residues. Germline CDR1 and CDR2: SGHTA and FQGNSA. The CDR3 loop reads CASSRRAPGGDIQYF. The CDR3, as DNA: TGTGCCAGCAGCCGCCGGGCCCCGGGCGGGGACATTCAGTACTTC. The whole variable domain, remainder taken from reference TRBV7-2 and TRBJ2-4, is GAGVSQSPSNKVTEKGKDVELRCDPISGHTALYWYRQSLGQGLEFLIYFQGNSAPDKSGLPSDRFSAERTGGSVSTLTIQRTQQEDSAVYLCASSRRAPGGDIQYFGAGTRLSVL.

This clone was seen a few times. The rearrangement links TRBV28 to TRBJ2-5; D possibly corresponds to TRBD2 (6 bases). V lost 6 bases and J 2 bases, leaving 16 bases between the germline ends. The CDR3 length is 15 residues. Germline V gene lookup returns CDR1 MDHEN and CDR2 SYDVKM. The CDR3 here is CASSWFGRSQETQYF. The CDR3, as DNA: TGTGCCAGCAGCTGGTTTGGGAGGTCTCAAGAGACCCAGTACTTC.

This chain uses TRBV7-8 with TRBJ2-6; D is ambiguous. V lost 6 bases and J lost 0, with 12 bases in between. The CDR3 sequence is 16 residues long. Germline assignment: CDR1 SGHVS and CDR2 FQNEAQ. Written as DNA, the CDR3 is TGTGCCAGCAGAATAGCATGGGACTCTGGGGCCAACGTCCTGACTTTC. This translates into CASRIAWDSGANVLTF. Complete variable domain (other parts from reference TRBV7-8 and TRBJ2-6): GAGVSQSPRYKVAKRGQDVALRCDPISGHVSLFWYQQALGQGPEFLTYFQNEAQLDKSGLPSDRFFAERPEGSVSTLKIQRTQQEDSAVYLCASRIAWDSGANVLTFGAGSRLTVL.

This clone was seen once. The chain carries TRBV6-5 and TRBJ2-1, with 7 bases matching TRBD1. CDR3 length equals 16 residues. Looked up from germline, CDR1 is MNHEY and CDR2 is SVGAGI. V lost 4 bases and J lost 7; bases outside the gene matches: 13. This CDR3 is CASSFVGPTGRNEQFF. The CDR3 DNA reads TGTGCCAGCAGTTTTGTGGGGCCGACAGGGAGAAATGAGCAGTTCTTC.

The V and J genes are TRBV6-1 and TRBJ1-6; the D is unclear. Looked up from germline, CDR1 is MNHNS and CDR2 is SASEGT. This CDR3 region has 15 residues. Trimming removed 2 bases at V and 9 bases at J, with 14 bases between. DNA of the CDR3: TGTGCCAGCAGTGAATTCAAGGAAGGCGGTTCACCCCTCCACTTT. Translating gives CASSEFKEGGSPLHF.

The gene calls are TRBV19 and TRBJ1-4; D might be TRBD1 (5 bases). V lost 2 bases and J 8 bases, leaving 15 bases between the germline ends. Germline-derived CDR1 and CDR2 are LNHDA and SQIVND (reference sequence). The CDR3 runs 15 residues. CDR3 protein: CASSILTVGQEKLFF. The CDR3 nucleotides are TGTGCCAGTAGTATATTGACTGTGGGGCAGGAAAAACTGTTTTTT.